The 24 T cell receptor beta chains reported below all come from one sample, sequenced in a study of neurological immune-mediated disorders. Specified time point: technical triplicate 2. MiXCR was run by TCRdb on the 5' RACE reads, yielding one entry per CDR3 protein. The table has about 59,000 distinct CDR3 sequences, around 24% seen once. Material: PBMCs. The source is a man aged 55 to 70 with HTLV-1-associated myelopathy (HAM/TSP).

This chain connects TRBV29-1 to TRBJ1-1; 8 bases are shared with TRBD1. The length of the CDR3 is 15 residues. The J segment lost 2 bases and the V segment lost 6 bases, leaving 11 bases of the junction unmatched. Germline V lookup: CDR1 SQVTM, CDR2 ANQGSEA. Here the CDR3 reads CSVTGTGMGNTEAFF. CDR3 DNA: TGCAGCGTAACCGGGACAGGTATGGGTAACACTGAAGCTTTCTTT.

This chain's CDR3 is CSFGQGTQPQHF. For the CDR3, the DNA is TGCAGCTTTGGACAGGGGACTCAGCCCCAGCATTTT. The rearrangement uses TRBV29-1 and TRBJ1-5, with TRBD1 matching over 9 bases. CDR1 is SQVTM and CDR2 is ANQGSEA in the germline V gene. The V gene end was trimmed by 8 bases and the J gene end by 6 bases; junction bases not matched to a gene: 5. This CDR3 region has 12 residues.

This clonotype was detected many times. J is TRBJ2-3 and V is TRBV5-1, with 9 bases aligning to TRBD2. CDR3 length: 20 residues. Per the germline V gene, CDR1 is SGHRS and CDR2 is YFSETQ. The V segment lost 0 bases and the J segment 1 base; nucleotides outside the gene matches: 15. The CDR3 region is CASSLEPGTSTRRGTDTQYF. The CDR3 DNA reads TGCGCCAGCAGCTTGGAACCCGGGACTAGCACCCGCAGAGGCACAGATACGCAGTATTTT.

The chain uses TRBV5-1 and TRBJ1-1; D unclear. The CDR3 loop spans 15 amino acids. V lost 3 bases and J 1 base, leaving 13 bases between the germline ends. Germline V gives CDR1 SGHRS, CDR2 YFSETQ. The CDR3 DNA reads TGCGCCAGCAGCTCTATCCTAGACGGGAACACTGAAGCTTTCTTT. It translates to CASSSILDGNTEAFF. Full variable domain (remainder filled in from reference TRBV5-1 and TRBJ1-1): KAGVTQTPRYLIKTRGQQVTLSCSPISGHRSVSWYQQTPGQGLQFLFEYFSETQRNKGNFPGRFSGRQFSNSRSEMNVSTLELGDSALYLCASSSILDGNTEAFFGQGTRLTVV.

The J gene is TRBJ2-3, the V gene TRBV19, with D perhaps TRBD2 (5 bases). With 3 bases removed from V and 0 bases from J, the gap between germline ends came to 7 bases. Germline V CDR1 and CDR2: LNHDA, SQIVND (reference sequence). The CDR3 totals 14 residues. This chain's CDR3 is CASSMEDSTDTQYF. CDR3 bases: TGTGCCAGTAGTATGGAGGATAGCACAGATACGCAGTATTTT.

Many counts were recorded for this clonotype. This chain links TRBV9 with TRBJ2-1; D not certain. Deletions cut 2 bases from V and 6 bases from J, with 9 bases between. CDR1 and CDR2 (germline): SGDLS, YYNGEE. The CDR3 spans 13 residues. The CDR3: CASSVSDSNEQFF. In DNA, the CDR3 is TGTGCCAGCAGCGTTTCAGATTCCAATGAGCAGTTCTTC. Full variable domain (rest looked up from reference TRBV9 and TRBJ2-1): DSGVTQTPKHLITATGQRVTLRCSPRSGDLSVYWYQQSLDQGLQFLIQYYNGEERAKGNILERFSAQQFPDLHSELNLSSLELGDSALYFCASSVSDSNEQFFGPGTRLTVL.

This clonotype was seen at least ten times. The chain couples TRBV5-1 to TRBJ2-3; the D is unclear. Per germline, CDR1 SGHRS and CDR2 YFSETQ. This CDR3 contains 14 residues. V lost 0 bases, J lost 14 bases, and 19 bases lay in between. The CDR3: CASSLAAETSTAYF. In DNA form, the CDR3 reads TGCGCCAGCAGCTTGGCAGCTGAAACTTCAACAGCGTATTTT. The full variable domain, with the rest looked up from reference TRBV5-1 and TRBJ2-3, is KAGVTQTPRYLIKTRGQQVTLSCSPISGHRSVSWYQQTPGQGLQFLFEYFSETQRNKGNFPGRFSGRQFSNSRSEMNVSTLELGDSALYLCASSLAAETSTAYFGPGTRLTVL.

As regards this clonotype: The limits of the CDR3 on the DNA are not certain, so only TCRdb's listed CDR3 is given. The CDR3 spells CASSFYICSASVNMDEQFF. The chain carries TRBV5-1 and TRBJ2-1; the DNA was not used to check the table's D call, TRBD2. Including both end residues, the CDR3 is 19 amino acids long. CDR1 and CDR2 from the germline V gene are SGHRS and YFSETQ.

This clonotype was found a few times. CDR3 in DNA: TGCGCCAGCAGCTTGGGTGGCACGGACTCCTACAATGAGCAGTTCTTC. Protein: CASSLGGTDSYNEQFF. This chain joins TRBV5-1 and TRBJ2-1; the D is unclear. The germline V gene has CDR1 SGHRS and CDR2 YFSETQ. The CDR3 sequence is 16 residues long. V dropped 0 bases and J dropped 0 bases, with 10 bases sitting between them.

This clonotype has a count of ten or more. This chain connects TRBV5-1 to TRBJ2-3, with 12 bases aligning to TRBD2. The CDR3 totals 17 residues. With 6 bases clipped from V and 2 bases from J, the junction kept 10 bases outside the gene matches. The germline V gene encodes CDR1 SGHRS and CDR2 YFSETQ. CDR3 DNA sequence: TGCGCCAGCATTCCCGGACTAGCGGGAATAGTCACAGATACGCAGTATTTT. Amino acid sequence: CASIPGLAGIVTDTQYF.

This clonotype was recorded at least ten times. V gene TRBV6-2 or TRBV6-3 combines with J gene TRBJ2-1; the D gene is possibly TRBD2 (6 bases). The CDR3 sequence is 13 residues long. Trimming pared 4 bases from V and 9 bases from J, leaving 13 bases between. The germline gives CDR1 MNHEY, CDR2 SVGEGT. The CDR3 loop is CASSSTSFGEQFF. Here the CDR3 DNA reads TGTGCCAGCAGTTCCACTAGCTTCGGTGAGCAGTTCTTC.

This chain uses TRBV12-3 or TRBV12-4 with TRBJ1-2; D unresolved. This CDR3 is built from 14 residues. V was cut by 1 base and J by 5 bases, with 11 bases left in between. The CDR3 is CASSLDGDQYGYTF. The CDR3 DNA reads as TGTGCCAGCAGTTTAGACGGTGATCAGTATGGCTACACCTTC.

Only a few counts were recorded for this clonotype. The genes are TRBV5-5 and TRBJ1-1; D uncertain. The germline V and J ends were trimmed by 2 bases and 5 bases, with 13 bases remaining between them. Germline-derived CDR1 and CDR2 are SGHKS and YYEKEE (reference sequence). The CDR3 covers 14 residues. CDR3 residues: CASSFDRVGTEAFF. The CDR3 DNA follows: TGTGCCAGCAGCTTCGATCGGGTGGGAACTGAAGCTTTCTTT.

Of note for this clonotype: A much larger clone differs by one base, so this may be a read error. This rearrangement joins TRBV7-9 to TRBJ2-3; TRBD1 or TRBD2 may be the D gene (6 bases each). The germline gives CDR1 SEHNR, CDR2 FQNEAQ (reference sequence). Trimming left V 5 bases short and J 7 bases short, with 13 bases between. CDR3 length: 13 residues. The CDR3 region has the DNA TGTGCCAGCAGCCCTGGGGGGACATATACGCAGTATTTT. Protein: CASSPGGTYTQYF.

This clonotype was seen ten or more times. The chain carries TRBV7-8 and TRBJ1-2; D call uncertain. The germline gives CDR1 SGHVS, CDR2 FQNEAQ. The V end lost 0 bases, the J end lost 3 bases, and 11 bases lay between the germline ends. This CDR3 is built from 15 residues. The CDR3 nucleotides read TGTGCCAGCAGCTTAGCTACGGGAAATTACTATGGCTACACCTTC. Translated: CASSLATGNYYGYTF. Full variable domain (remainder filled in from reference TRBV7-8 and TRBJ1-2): GAGVSQSPRYKVAKRGQDVALRCDPISGHVSLFWYQQALGQGPEFLTYFQNEAQLDKSGLPSDRFFAERPEGSVSTLKIQRTQQEDSAVYLCASSLATGNYYGYTFGSGTRLTVV.

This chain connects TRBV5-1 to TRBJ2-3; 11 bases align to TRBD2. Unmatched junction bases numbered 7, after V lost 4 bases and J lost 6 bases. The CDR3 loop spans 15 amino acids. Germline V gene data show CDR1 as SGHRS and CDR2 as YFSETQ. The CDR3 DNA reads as TGCGCCAGCAGCCTAGTAGCGGGGGGGCCGGATACGCAGTATTTT. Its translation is CASSLVAGGPDTQYF. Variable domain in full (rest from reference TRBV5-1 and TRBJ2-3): KAGVTQTPRYLIKTRGQQVTLSCSPISGHRSVSWYQQTPGQGLQFLFEYFSETQRNKGNFPGRFSGRQFSNSRSEMNVSTLELGDSALYLCASSLVAGGPDTQYFGPGTRLTVL.

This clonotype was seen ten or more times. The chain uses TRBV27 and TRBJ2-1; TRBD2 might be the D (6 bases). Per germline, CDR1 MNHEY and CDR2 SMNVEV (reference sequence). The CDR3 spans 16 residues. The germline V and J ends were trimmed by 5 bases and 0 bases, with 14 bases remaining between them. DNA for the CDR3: TGTGCCAGCAGTCCTCTCGGGAGAAGCTCCTACAATGAGCAGTTCTTC. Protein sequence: CASSPLGRSSYNEQFF.

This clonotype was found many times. The CDR3 here is CASSLGSHGGAQYF. The CDR3 DNA follows: TGCGCCAGCAGCTTGGGCTCTCATGGTGGGGCCCAGTACTTC. The chain links TRBV5-1 to TRBJ2-5; D is undetermined. The CDR3 length is 14 residues. CDR1 and CDR2 from the germline V gene are SGHRS and YFSETQ. Trimming left V 0 bases short and J 9 bases short, with 15 bases between.

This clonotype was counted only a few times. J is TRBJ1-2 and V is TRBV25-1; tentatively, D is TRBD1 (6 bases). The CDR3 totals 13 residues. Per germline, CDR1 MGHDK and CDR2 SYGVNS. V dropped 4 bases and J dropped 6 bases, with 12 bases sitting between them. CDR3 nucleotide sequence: TGTGCCAGCAGTGTCGGGGGGGGCGATGGCTACACCTTC. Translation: CASSVGGGDGYTF.

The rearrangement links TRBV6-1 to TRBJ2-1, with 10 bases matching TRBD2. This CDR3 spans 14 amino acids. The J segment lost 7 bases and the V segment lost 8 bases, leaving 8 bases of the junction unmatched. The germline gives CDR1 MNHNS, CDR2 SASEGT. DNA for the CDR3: TGTGCCAGCTTCTTAGCGGGAGGTCGGAATGAGCAGTTCTTC. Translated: CASFLAGGRNEQFF.

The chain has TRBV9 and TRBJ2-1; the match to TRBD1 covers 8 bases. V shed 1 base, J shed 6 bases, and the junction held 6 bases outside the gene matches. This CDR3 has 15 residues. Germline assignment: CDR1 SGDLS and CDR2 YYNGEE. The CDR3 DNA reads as TGTGCCAGCAGCGTATCGGACAGGGTTATCAATGAGCAGTTCTTC. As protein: CASSVSDRVINEQFF.

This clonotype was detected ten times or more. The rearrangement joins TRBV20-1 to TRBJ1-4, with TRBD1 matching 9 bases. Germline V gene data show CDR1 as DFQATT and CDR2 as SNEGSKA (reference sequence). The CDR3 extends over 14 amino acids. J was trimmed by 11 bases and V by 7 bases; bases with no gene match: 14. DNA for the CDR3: TGCAGTGTCAGCAGGGGACAGGGTCTAGATAAACTGTTTTTT. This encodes CSVSRGQGLDKLFF.

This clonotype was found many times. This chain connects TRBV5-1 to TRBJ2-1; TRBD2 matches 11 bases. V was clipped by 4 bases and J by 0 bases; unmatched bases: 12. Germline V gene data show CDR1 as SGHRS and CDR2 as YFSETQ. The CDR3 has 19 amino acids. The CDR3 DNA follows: TGCGCCAGCAGCCCGGGAAGAGGGACTAGCGGTTCCTCCTACAATGAGCAGTTCTTC. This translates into CASSPGRGTSGSSYNEQFF.

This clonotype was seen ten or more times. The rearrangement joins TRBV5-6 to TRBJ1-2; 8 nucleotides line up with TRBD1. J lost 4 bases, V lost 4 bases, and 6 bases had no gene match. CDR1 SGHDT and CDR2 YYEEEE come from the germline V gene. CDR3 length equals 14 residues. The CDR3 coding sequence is TGTGCCAGCAGCGGAACAGGGGGTTCCTATGGCTACACCTTC. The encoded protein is CASSGTGGSYGYTF.